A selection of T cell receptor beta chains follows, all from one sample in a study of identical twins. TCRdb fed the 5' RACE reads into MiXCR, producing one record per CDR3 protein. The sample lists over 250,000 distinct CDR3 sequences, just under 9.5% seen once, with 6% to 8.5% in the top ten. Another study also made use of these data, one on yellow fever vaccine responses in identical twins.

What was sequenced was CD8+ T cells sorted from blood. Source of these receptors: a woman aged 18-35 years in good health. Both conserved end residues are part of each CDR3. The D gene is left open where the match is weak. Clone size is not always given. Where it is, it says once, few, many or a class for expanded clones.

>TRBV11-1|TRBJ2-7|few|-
TGTGCCAGCAGCCTTAGAGAGATCCGGGACGAAGGTTTCCACGAGCAGTACTTC
CASSLREIRDEGFHEQYF
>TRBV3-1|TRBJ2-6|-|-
TGTGCCACCAGCCAAGCGGTCCCATGGGCTGGGGCCAACGTCCTGACTTTC
CATSQAVPWAGANVLTF
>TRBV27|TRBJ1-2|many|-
TGTGCCAGCAGTCCCCATGACACTCTACGAAATGATGGCTACACCTTC
CASSPHDTLRNDGYTF
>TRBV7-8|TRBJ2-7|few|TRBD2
TGTGCCAGCGACGGGGGGGACTACGAGCAGTACTTC
CASDGGDYEQYF
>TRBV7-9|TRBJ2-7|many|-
TGTGCCAGCAGCCCTGTGGGTGGGTACGAGCAGTACTTC
CASSPVGGYEQYF
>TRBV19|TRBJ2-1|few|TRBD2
TGTGCCAGTATAGCCCAGTCGGGACTAGCGGGAGGCTATGAGCAGTTCTTC
CASIAQSGLAGGYEQFF
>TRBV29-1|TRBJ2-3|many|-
TGCAGCGTTGATCGGGCAGATACGCAGTATTTT
CSVDRADTQYF
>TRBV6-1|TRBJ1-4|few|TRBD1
TGTGCCAGCAGTGACATCTGGCCGGGACAGGGGCGACTGTTTTTT
CASSDIWPGQGRLFF
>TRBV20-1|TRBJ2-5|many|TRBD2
TGCAGTGCTAGAGCCACTAGCGCTCAAGAGACCCAGTACTTC
CSARATSAQETQYF
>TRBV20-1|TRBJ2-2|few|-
TGCAGTGCTAGAGGAGGGGGGGAGCTGTTTTTT
CSARGGGELFF
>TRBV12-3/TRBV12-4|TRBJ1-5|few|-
TGTGCCAGCAGTTTAGCCGGGAAGGGGCAGCCCCAGCATTTT
CASSLAGKGQPQHF
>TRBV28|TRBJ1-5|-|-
TGTGCCAGCAGTTTACAGCTGGACACGCCCCAGCATTTT
CASSLQLDTPQHF
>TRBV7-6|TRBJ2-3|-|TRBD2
TGTGCCAGCAGCTACGGGACTAGCGAATCAGATACGCAGTATTTT
CASSYGTSESDTQYF
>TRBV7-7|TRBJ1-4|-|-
TGTGCTAGCAGCTTACCCGCCCCAGGACAGAGTAATGAAAAACTGTTTTTT
CASSLPAPGQSNEKLFF
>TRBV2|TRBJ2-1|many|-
TGTGCCAGCAGTACGACTGAGGCGAGCCATGAGCAGTTCTTC
CASSTTEASHEQFF
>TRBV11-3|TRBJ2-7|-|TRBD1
TGTGCCAGCAGCCCCTTTGGGACAGGGGTCTACGAGCAGTACTTC
CASSPFGTGVYEQYF
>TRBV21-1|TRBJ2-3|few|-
TGTGCCAGCAGCCCATCAGGGGGCCGTGGCACAGATACGCAGTATTTT
CASSPSGGRGTDTQYF
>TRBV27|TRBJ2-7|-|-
TGTGCCAGCAGTTTACGACCACAGGGCCACGAGCAGTACTTC
CASSLRPQGHEQYF
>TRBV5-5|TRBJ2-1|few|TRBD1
TGTGCCAGCAGCATATATCCCGGGACAGGGGGCAATGAGCAGTTCTTC
CASSIYPGTGGNEQFF
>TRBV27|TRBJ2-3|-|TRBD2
TGTGCCAGCAGTGCCCTCACTAGCGCTTCTAGCACAGATACGCAGTATTTT
CASSALTSASSTDTQYF
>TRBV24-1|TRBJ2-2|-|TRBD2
TGTGCCACCAGTGATCCGGGACTAGACACCGGGGAGCTGTTTTTT
CATSDPGLDTGELFF
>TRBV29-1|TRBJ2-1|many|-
TGCAGCGTTGAAGCTTGGAGTACAGGGACTATTTACTACAATGAGCAGTTCTTC
CSVEAWSTGTIYYNEQFF
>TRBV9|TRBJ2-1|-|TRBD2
TGTGCCAGCAGCGTAGGACTAGCGGGGGGTTACAATGAGCAGTTCTTC
CASSVGLAGGYNEQFF
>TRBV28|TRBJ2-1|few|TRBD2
TGTGCCAGCAGTCCGCCGTGGCGGGAGGAGGATGAGCAGTTCTTC
CASSPPWREEDEQFF
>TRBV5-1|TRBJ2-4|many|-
TGCGCCAGCAGCTTAGACACCGTAGCCAAAAACATTCAGTACTTC
CASSLDTVAKNIQYF
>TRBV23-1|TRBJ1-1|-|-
TGCGCCAGCAGTCAATCAATCCCTCGCAGGGTTTGGGCCCTGAACACTGAAGCTTTCTTT
CASSQSIPRRVWALNTEAFF
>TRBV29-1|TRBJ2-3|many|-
TGCAGCGTTCTCAGTCCGGGGGGCCCAGATACGCAGTATTTT
CSVLSPGGPDTQYF
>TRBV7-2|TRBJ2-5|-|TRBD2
TGTGCCAGCAGTCTCACTAGCGGGAGTGGAGAGACCCAGTACTTC
CASSLTSGSGETQYF
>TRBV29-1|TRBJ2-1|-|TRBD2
TGCAGCGTTGGAGGTCCAGCGGGACCTTCCTTCTACAATGAGCAGTTCTTC
CSVGGPAGPSFYNEQFF
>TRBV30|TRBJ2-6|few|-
TGTGCCTGGAACCTACATTCTGGGGCCAACGTCCTGACTTTC
CAWNLHSGANVLTF
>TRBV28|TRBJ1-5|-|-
TGTGCCAGCAGTTTATATTTAGGGGGAAATCAGCCCCAGCATTTT
CASSLYLGGNQPQHF
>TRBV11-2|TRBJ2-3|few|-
TGTGCCAGCAGCGTACGGGACGCCATCACTTTTAGCACAGATACGCAGTATTTT
CASSVRDAITFSTDTQYF
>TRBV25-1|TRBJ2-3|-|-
TGTGCCAGCAGTGAATACTCAGTCACAGATACGCAGTATTTT
CASSEYSVTDTQYF
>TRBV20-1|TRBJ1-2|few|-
TGCAGTGCCATAGCCGGACGGGACTATGGCTACACCTTC
CSAIAGRDYGYTF
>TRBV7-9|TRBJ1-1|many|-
TGTGCCAGCAGCTTACACAGATCCATGAACACTGAAGCTTTCTTT
CASSLHRSMNTEAFF
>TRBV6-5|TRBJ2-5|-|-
TGTGCCAGCAGTTACTCGGCTGTCGAAGAGACCCAGTACTTC
CASSYSAVEETQYF
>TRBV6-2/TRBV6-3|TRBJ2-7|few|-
TGTGCCAGCAGTGAGTATGGGGGCGTCTACGAGCAGTACTTC
CASSEYGGVYEQYF
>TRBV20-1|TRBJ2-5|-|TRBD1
TGCAGTGCTATTGGACAGGGAGCAGAGACCCAGTACTTC
CSAIGQGAETQYF
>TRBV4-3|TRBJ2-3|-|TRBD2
TGCGCCAGCAGCCAAGATTGGCGGGAGCTGGATACGCAGTATTTT
CASSQDWRELDTQYF
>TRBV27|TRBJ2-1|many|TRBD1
TGTGCCAGCAGTCCTACCGGGACAGCATACAATGAGCAGTTCTTC
CASSPTGTAYNEQFF
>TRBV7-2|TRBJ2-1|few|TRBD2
TGTGCCAGCAGCTTAGCGTCTCTAGCGGGAGTTCAGAATGAGCAGTTCTTC
CASSLASLAGVQNEQFF
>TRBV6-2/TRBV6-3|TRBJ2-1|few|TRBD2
TGTGCCAGCAGTTACCCCGGACTAGCTAGCATCTACAATGAGCAGTTCTTC
CASSYPGLASIYNEQFF
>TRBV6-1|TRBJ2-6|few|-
TGTGCCAGCATCATCCCCCGTTCTGGGGCCAACGTCCTGACTTTC
CASIIPRSGANVLTF
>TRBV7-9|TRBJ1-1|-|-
TGTGCCAGCAGCTTCCCGGGAGGTGGGAACACTGAAGCTTTCTTT
CASSFPGGGNTEAFF
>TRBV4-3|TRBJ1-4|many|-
TGCGCCAGCAGCCAAGATGTTAAGGAAAAACTGTTTTTT
CASSQDVKEKLFF